This is a list of T cell receptor beta chains from one sample in a study of early T cells in non-severe SARS-CoV-2 infection. From the 5' RACE reads, TCRdb called clonotypes with MiXCR, one entry per CDR3 protein. The data show just under 60,000 distinct CDR3 sequences, around 9.3% seen once. Sequenced: whole blood. Every receptor here comes from an adult who was a healthcare worker with PCR-confirmed SARS-CoV-2 infection or an uninfected control (not recorded which). The CDR3 runs from the conserved cysteine through the conserved F or W. A D gene is named only where the DNA matches it firmly. Clone size is shown for a subset of rows, as once, few, many or a class of expanded clone.

j_call d_call clone_size v_call cdr3_nt cdr3_aa
TRBJ1-4 . many TRBV7-2 TGTGCCAGCAGCTTAAGGGCAGCAACTAATGAAAAACTGTTTTTT CASSLRAATNEKLFF
TRBJ1-1 . . TRBV5-1 TGCGCCAGCAGCCGAACCGGGGACACTGAAGTTTTCTTT CASSRTGDTEVFF
TRBJ2-3 . few TRBV7-3 TGTGCCAGCAGCCGAGGACCAATCACAGATACGCAGTATTTT CASSRGPITDTQYF
TRBJ2-3 TRBD1 few TRBV2 TGTGCCAGCAGTGAAATGGGACAGGGGCGTGATACGCAGTATTTT CASSEMGQGRDTQYF
TRBJ2-7 TRBD1 few TRBV29-1 TGCAGCGTTGAGGGGAACAGGGGGCGCCGGACCTACGAGCAGTACTTC CSVEGNRGRRTYEQYF
TRBJ1-3 TRBD1 few TRBV6-6 TGTGCCAGCAGTTCCGACAGGGCTGGAAACACCATATATTTT CASSSDRAGNTIYF
TRBJ2-1 . many TRBV7-2 TGTGCCAGCAGCCTCCTCTCCGAGGGCAATGAGCAGTTCTTC CASSLLSEGNEQFF
TRBJ2-7 . many TRBV3-1 TGTGCCAGCAGCCATAGCGAGTCTTCCTACGAGCAGTACTTC CASSHSESSYEQYF
TRBJ1-5 . many TRBV7-2 TGTGCCAGCAGCTTAGAGTCGGCCCAGACGAGGAATCAGCCCCAGCATTTT CASSLESAQTRNQPQHF
TRBJ2-4 . many TRBV29-1 TGCAGCGTTTTAGAGGTCTCCCTAAGTCGGCTGGCCAAAAACATTCAGTACTTC CSVLEVSLSRLAKNIQYF
TRBJ2-7 . many TRBV24-1 TGTGCCACCAGTCCGGGACGAGCGACCTACGAGCAGTACTTC CATSPGRATYEQYF
TRBJ1-2 TRBD1 many TRBV12-3/TRBV12-4 TGTGCCAGCAGTCACGGGACAGGTGATGGCTACACCTTC CASSHGTGDGYTF
TRBJ1-2 . few TRBV7-2 TGTGCCAACAGCTCAGGGTACTATGGCTACACCTTC CANSSGYYGYTF
TRBJ1-1 . few TRBV27 TGTGCCAGCACCCCGAATTCGCGGATGCGAAAGAACACTGAAGCTTTCTTT CASTPNSRMRKNTEAFF
TRBJ2-1 . . TRBV3-1 TGTGCCAGCAGCCCCCAGTCCTACTACAATGAGCAGTTCTTC CASSPQSYYNEQFF
TRBJ2-7 . many TRBV11-2 TGTGCCAGCAGCTTACAGGGAAGCTCCTACGAGCAGTACTTC CASSLQGSSYEQYF
TRBJ1-5 . . TRBV29-1 TGCAGCGTCGCGCAGGGGAATCAGCCCCAGCATTTT CSVAQGNQPQHF
TRBJ2-1 TRBD1 many TRBV7-9 TGTGCCAGCAGCTTAGGGGCTGACAGGGGGCATGAGCAGTTCTTC CASSLGADRGHEQFF
TRBJ1-1 . many TRBV6-6 TGTGCCAGCAGTGACCAGACACGCCGGTCGGGCACTGAAGCTTTCTTT CASSDQTRRSGTEAFF
TRBJ1-2 TRBD1 . TRBV4-2 TGTGCCAGCAGCCAAGGGTCGCAGGGGGCTAACTATGGCTACACCTTC CASSQGSQGANYGYTF
TRBJ1-1 . many TRBV5-6 TGTGCCAGCAGCTTCTACGGACAGAACACTGAAGCTTTCTTT CASSFYGQNTEAFF
TRBJ1-1 . few TRBV28 TGTGCCAGCAGTGCCGGTCCCGGGGTAGCTTTCTTT CASSAGPGVAFF
TRBJ2-1 TRBD2 many TRBV5-4 TGTGCCAGCAGCTTGGGAGCGGGAGAGAACAATGAGCAGTTCTTC CASSLGAGENNEQFF
TRBJ2-1 TRBD1 few TRBV10-3 TGTGCCATTTCCTCGGGACAGGGTTACAATGAGCAGTTCTTC CAISSGQGYNEQFF
TRBJ1-3 . few TRBV12-5 TGTGCTAGTGGTTCCGGGAGCTCTGGAAACACCATATATTTT CASGSGSSGNTIYF
TRBJ1-4 . many TRBV11-1 TGTGCCAGCAGCCACGGAAGGCCCGATGAAAAACTGTTTTTT CASSHGRPDEKLFF
TRBJ2-7 . many TRBV29-1 TGCAGCGTTGGGGAAACCTACGAGCAGTACTTC CSVGETYEQYF
TRBJ1-2 . . TRBV24-1 TGTGCCACCAGTCAGGGCGGTTTTAACTATGGCTACACCTTC CATSQGGFNYGYTF
TRBJ2-2 TRBD2 many TRBV6-5 TGTGCCAGCAGTTGGGGACTAGCGGGAGTAAAAACCGGGGAGCTGTTTTTT CASSWGLAGVKTGELFF
TRBJ1-5 . many TRBV7-9 TGTGCCAGCAGTATTGGGGGTTTGGATCAGCCCCAGCATTTT CASSIGGLDQPQHF
TRBJ2-6 TRBD2 many TRBV13 TGTGCCAGCAGCCCGAGGACTAGCGGGAGCTCTGGGGCCAACGTCCTGACTTTC CASSPRTSGSSGANVLTF
TRBJ2-5 . few TRBV6-1 TGTGCCAGCAGTGATGTCGACCAAGAGACCCAGTACTTC CASSDVDQETQYF
TRBJ2-3 . few TRBV12-3/TRBV12-4 TGTGCCAGCACCCCCGGCGGTAAGGATACGCAGTATTTT CASTPGGKDTQYF
TRBJ1-5 . many TRBV7-8 TGTGCCAGCAGTCTAAGAGGGACCCCGCGGGCGCAGCCCCAGCATTTT CASSLRGTPRAQPQHF
TRBJ1-4 . many TRBV7-2 TGTGCCAGCAGTCCTACCGGGACGGAGAATGAAAAACTGTTTTTT CASSPTGTENEKLFF
TRBJ2-3 . many TRBV27 TGTGCCAGCAGAACTTATGATACGCAGTATTTT CASRTYDTQYF
TRBJ2-3 TRBD2 few TRBV6-5 TGTGCCAGCAGTCCTCTAGCGGGATCGGATACGCAGTATTTT CASSPLAGSDTQYF
TRBJ2-1 TRBD2 many TRBV6-4 TGTGCCAGCAGTGAGGTTAGCGGGATTAATGAGCAGTTCTTC CASSEVSGINEQFF
TRBJ2-7 . many TRBV7-8 TGTGCCAGCAGCCCAGACCGAGGCCGAGAGCAGTACTTC CASSPDRGREQYF
TRBJ2-2 . . TRBV5-4 TGTGCCAGCAGTGCCCCGTTGGCGGCCACCGGGGAGCTGTTTTTT CASSAPLAATGELFF
TRBJ2-3 . few TRBV12-3/TRBV12-4 TGTGCCAGCAGTAATACCCTATCTGGCACGAGCACAGATACGCAGTATTTT CASSNTLSGTSTDTQYF
TRBJ1-6 . many TRBV20-1 TGCAGTGCTAGAGTTGGTCAGGAGGATTCACCCCTCCACTTT CSARVGQEDSPLHF